These 30 T cell receptor beta chains originate from one sample sequenced in a study of somatic mutations in cytotoxic T cells in rheumatoid arthritis (dated by TCRdb to 2015 to 2018). Preparation of the library involved the immunoSEQ multiplex PCR assay. The table comes from immuneACCESS by way of TCRdb, which keeps in-frame sequences with V and J called. Part of the clones is missing from these tables; in studies checked, under half for an unresolved V gene and the rest for unknown reasons. Across this sample there are approximately 20,000 clones, with approximately 80% seen only once. The top ten clonotypes cover about a tenth of the sample. Sequences were obtained from CD8+ T cells sorted from blood. The receptors here all came from a man aged 18 to 29 with rheumatoid arthritis.

This clone was detected once. The chain links TRBV4-1 to TRBJ2-7; 7 nucleotides line up with TRBD2. The length of the CDR3 is 16 residues. Germline V gene sequence: CDR1 MGHRA, CDR2 YSYEKL. J was trimmed by 0 bases and V by 1 base; bases with no gene match: 6. Here the CDR3 reads CASSQALGGGSYEQYF. Written as DNA, the CDR3 is TGCGCCAGCAGCCAAGCCCTCGGCGGGGGCTCCTACGAGCAGTACTTC.

The chain uses TRBV6-6 and TRBJ1-3; tentatively, D is TRBD1 (5 bases). There are 15 residues in the CDR3. The germline CDR1 and CDR2 sequences are MNHNY and SVGAGI (reference sequence). V was pared by 3 bases and J by 0 bases, with 9 bases between. CDR3 in amino acids: CASSYPDISGNTIYF. For the CDR3, the DNA is TGTGCCAGCAGTTATCCGGACATCTCTGGAAACACCATATATTTT.

This clone was recorded only once. This chain uses TRBV14 with TRBJ2-1; TRBD1 is a possible D gene (5 bases). This CDR3 contains 15 residues. With 4 bases removed from V and 3 bases from J, the gap between germline ends came to 13 bases. CDR1 is SGHDN and CDR2 is FVKESK in the germline V gene. The chain's CDR3 is CASSLQGGIYNEQFF. In nucleotides, the CDR3 is TGTGCCAGCAGCCTTCAGGGTGGAATCTACAATGAGCAGTTCTTC.

This chain uses TRBV19 with TRBJ1-2; D gene uncertain. Germline V gives CDR1 LNHDA, CDR2 SQIVND (reference sequence). The CDR3 length is 15 residues. The V gene lost 7 bases and the J gene lost 8 bases, with 23 bases spanning the gap. This chain's CDR3 is CASTPSRSFMAGYTF. The DNA for the CDR3 is TGTGCCAGTACCCCGTCGCGGTCATTTATGGCCGGCTACACCTTC. The complete variable domain, with remaining parts taken from reference TRBV19 and TRBJ1-2, reads DGGITQSPKYLFRKEGQNVTLSCEQNLNHDAMYWYRQDPGQGLRLIYYSQIVNDFQKGDIAEGYSVSREKKESFPLTVTSAQKNPTAFYLCASTPSRSFMAGYTFGSGTRLTVV.

The V and J genes are TRBV7-6 and TRBJ2-7; the D gene is possibly TRBD2 (5 bases). This CDR3 has 16 amino acids. Looked up from germline, CDR1 is SGHVS and CDR2 is FNYEAQ. V was pared by 3 bases and J by 5 bases, with 20 bases between. The CDR3 reads CASSLNPLSTRDEQYF. CDR3 coding DNA: TGTGCCAGCAGCTTGAACCCTCTATCCACGAGGGACGAGCAGTACTTC.

J is TRBJ1-1 and V is TRBV20-1; D is uncertain. The CDR3 extends over 11 amino acids. Germline V gene sequence: CDR1 DFQATT, CDR2 SNEGSKA (reference sequence). Trimming pared 6 bases from V and 4 bases from J, leaving 9 bases between. The chain's CDR3 is CSAVLITEAFF. The CDR3 DNA reads TGCAGTGCCGTATTAATCACTGAAGCTTTCTTT.

The rearrangement uses TRBV6-5 and TRBJ2-1; a weak D match, TRBD2 (5 bases). This CDR3 has 13 residues. The V end was cut by 8 bases, the J end by 6 bases, with 14 bases between. In germline, CDR1 is MNHEY, CDR2 SVGAGI. The CDR3 DNA is TGTGCCAGCTACGGACTCCCCCTCAATGAGCAGTTCTTC. It codes for CASYGLPLNEQFF.

The chain combines TRBV9 with TRBJ2-3, with D uncertain. The CDR3 runs 15 residues. The V gene lost 3 bases and the J gene lost 6 bases, with 17 bases spanning the gap. CDR1 SGDLS and CDR2 YYNGEE come from the germline V gene. The CDR3 here is CASSGGLPGPDTQYF. CDR3 bases: TGTGCCAGCAGCGGCGGTCTTCCCGGCCCCGATACGCAGTATTTT.

The V gene is TRBV7-9, the J gene TRBJ1-2, with D possibly matching TRBD1 (6 bases). This CDR3 spans 16 amino acids. V lost 1 base, J lost 3 bases, and 15 bases lay in between. Germline-derived CDR1 and CDR2 are SEHNR and FQNEAQ (reference sequence). The CDR3 here is CASSLGGYREDYGYTF. In DNA form, the CDR3 reads TGTGCCAGCAGCTTAGGAGGTTACAGGGAGGACTATGGCTACACCTTC.

The sample holds a few counts of this clone. The J gene is TRBJ1-2, the V gene TRBV7-9; 8 bases agree with TRBD1. The trim removed 3 bases at V and 4 bases at J, leaving 4 bases unmatched. Germline V lookup: CDR1 SEHNR, CDR2 FQNEAQ (reference sequence). The CDR3 contains 14 residues. CDR3 loop: CASSLDREFYGYTF. The CDR3 DNA is TGTGCCAGCAGCTTGGACAGGGAATTCTATGGCTACACCTTC.

The chain combines TRBV27 with TRBJ2-1; D is perhaps TRBD2 (6 bases). In germline, CDR1 is MNHEY, CDR2 SMNVEV (reference sequence). The germline V and J ends were trimmed by 3 bases and 4 bases, with 13 bases remaining between them. The CDR3 is made up of 15 amino acids. The CDR3 loop reads CASSFGGYLYNEQFF. The CDR3, as DNA: TGTGCCAGCAGTTTTGGGGGGTACTTATACAATGAGCAGTTCTTC.

This clone was seen a single time. This chain connects TRBV6-5 to TRBJ2-7; D is perhaps TRBD1 (8 bases). This CDR3 has 15 amino acids. Trimming stripped 0 bases from V and 4 bases from J, with 13 bases between. Germline-derived CDR1 and CDR2 are MNHEY and SVGAGI. This CDR3 is CASSYSQGGFYEQYF. CDR3 in DNA: TGTGCCAGCAGTTACTCACAGGGGGGGTTTTACGAGCAGTACTTC.

This chain joins TRBV11-2 and TRBJ2-3; 10 positions match TRBD2. CDR3 length: 18 amino acids. The germline V gene has CDR1 SGHAT and CDR2 FQNNGV. J lost 2 bases, V lost 2 bases, and 10 bases had no gene match. The DNA of the CDR3 is TGTGCCAGCAGCTTATCCCACTCTAGCGGGGGAACCACAGATACGCAGTATTTT. Residues: CASSLSHSSGGTTDTQYF.

Remarks on this clone: Other nucleotide sequences from this sample produce the same CDR3. The rearrangement links TRBV5-5 to TRBJ2-2; D remains ambiguous. Germline-derived CDR1 and CDR2 are SGHKS and YYEKEE (reference sequence). V was cut by 2 bases and J by 1 base, with 6 bases left in between. The CDR3 is 14 amino acids. CDR3: CASSLTVNTGELFF. The CDR3 coding sequence is TGTGCCAGCAGCTTAACGGTGAACACCGGGGAGCTGTTTTTT.

This chain uses TRBV7-9 with TRBJ2-7; a possible D gene is TRBD2 (7 bases). CDR1 and CDR2 from the germline V gene are SEHNR and FQNEAQ (reference sequence). Trimming pared 5 bases from V and 1 base from J, leaving 18 bases between. CDR3 length: 16 amino acids. Here the CDR3 DNA reads TGTGCCAGCAGCCCCCGATTAGGGGGGGTTTCCTACGAGCAGTACTTC. The encoded protein is CASSPRLGGVSYEQYF.

This clone was picked up a small number of times. The chain couples TRBV4-1 to TRBJ1-5; D unresolved. The germline V and J ends were trimmed by 0 bases and 6 bases, with 6 bases remaining between them. Germline CDR1 reads MGHRA; CDR2 reads YSYEKL. The CDR3 has 13 residues. CDR3 in DNA: TGCGCCAGCAGCCAAGATGGGCGTCAGCCCCAGCATTTT. Its protein is CASSQDGRQPQHF.

This clone appeared a few times. The chain uses TRBV7-9 and TRBJ1-5; D unclear. Germline V gives CDR1 SEHNR, CDR2 FQNEAQ (reference sequence). This CDR3 region has 12 residues. V dropped 5 bases and J dropped 6 bases, with 8 bases sitting between them. The CDR3 nucleotides read TGTGCCAGCAGCCCCCCAGGTCAGCCCCAGCATTTT. Its translation is CASSPPGQPQHF.

The chain combines TRBV7-8 with TRBJ1-5, with TRBD1 identical over 10 bases. The length of the CDR3 is 14 residues. Germline loops: CDR1 SGHVS, CDR2 FQNEAQ. Trimming took 5 bases from V and 5 from J; bases not matched to a gene: 3. The CDR3 DNA sequence: TGTGCCAGCAGCGGGACAGGGGAGGATCAGCCCCAGCATTTT. It specifies CASSGTGEDQPQHF.

The rearrangement joins TRBV27 to TRBJ2-1; 7 bases fit TRBD1. CDR1 and CDR2 (germline): MNHEY, SMNVEV (reference sequence). Trimming cost V 3 bases and J 7 bases; bases outside gene matches: 0. The CDR3 consists of 12 residues. CDR3 region: CASSLGQNEQFF. The CDR3 DNA reads TGTGCCAGCAGTTTGGGACAGAATGAGCAGTTCTTC.

This clone occurred a few times. This sequence joins TRBV4-3 and TRBJ2-1; 7 positions agree with TRBD2. This CDR3 has 16 amino acids. Trimming took 1 base from V and 3 from J; bases not matched to a gene: 6. Germline V CDR1 and CDR2: LGHNA, YSLEER. The DNA for the CDR3 is TGCGCCAGCAGCCAAGCTTCCGGCGGGGGCTACAATGAGCAGTTCTTC. Its translation: CASSQASGGGYNEQFF.

This rearrangement joins TRBV7-9 to TRBJ2-7, with D perhaps matching TRBD1 (5 bases). The CDR3 runs 15 residues. The germline CDR1 and CDR2 sequences are SEHNR and FQNEAQ (reference sequence). The ends were cut back, 5 bases at V and 7 bases at J, with 21 bases in the middle. The CDR3 loop reads CASSPGQKKLWEQYF. The CDR3 DNA is TGTGCCAGCAGCCCCGGACAAAAAAAATTATGGGAGCAGTACTTC.

The rearrangement joins TRBV28 to TRBJ2-1; D may be TRBD1 (6 bases). CDR1 is MDHEN and CDR2 is SYDVKM in the germline V gene. The V end was cut by 6 bases, the J end by 7 bases, with 16 bases between. The CDR3 sequence is 14 residues long. The CDR3 loop is CASSQQGGRNEQFF. CDR3 sequence (DNA): TGTGCCAGCAGCCAACAAGGGGGAAGGAATGAGCAGTTCTTC.

This chain uses TRBV4-2 with TRBJ2-1, with a weak D call TRBD2 (7 bases). CDR1 and CDR2 from the germline V gene are LGHNA and YNFKEQ. The CDR3 is made up of 14 amino acids. Trimming left V 2 bases short and J 8 bases short, with 13 bases between. DNA for the CDR3: TGTGCCAGCAGCCAAAGGGGGGGGGTGGATGAGCAGTTCTTC. Translating gives CASSQRGGVDEQFF.

The chain couples TRBV19 to TRBJ2-2, with TRBD2 matching over 14 bases. The CDR3 totals 17 residues. With V trimmed by 5 bases and J by 1 base, 3 bases remained unmatched. Germline CDR1 and CDR2: LNHDA and SQIVND (reference sequence). The CDR3 bases are TGTGCCAGTAGTGCGACTAGCGGGGGGGTGAACACCGGGGAGCTGTTTTTT. It yields the protein CASSATSGGVNTGELFF.

The V call is TRBV6-6, the J call TRBJ2-7; 7 nucleotides align to TRBD1. CDR1 MNHNY and CDR2 SVGAGI come from the germline V gene (reference sequence). The junction had 5 bases not matched to a gene; V was cut back by 7 bases and J by 2 bases. The CDR3 runs to 13 residues. CDR3 in amino acids: CASTPQGTYEQYF. In DNA, the CDR3 is TGTGCCAGCACTCCACAGGGGACCTACGAGCAGTACTTC.

This sequence joins TRBV27 and TRBJ2-2; no reliable D call. Trimming left V 3 bases short and J 8 bases short, with 7 bases between. CDR3 size: 12 residues. The V gene's germline CDR1 is MNHEY and CDR2 SMNVEV (reference sequence). This CDR3 is CASSFLSGELFF. The CDR3 bases are TGTGCCAGCAGTTTTCTGTCGGGGGAGCTGTTTTTT.

CDR3 sequence reads: CASSLGPGESGSPLHF. In nucleotides, the CDR3 is TGTGCCAGCAGCTTGGGCCCCGGGGAGTCCGGGTCACCCCTCCACTTT. This sequence joins TRBV11-2 and TRBJ1-6, with D uncertain. The CDR3 spans 16 residues. With 3 bases removed from V and 10 bases from J, the gap between germline ends came to 19 bases. Looked up from germline, CDR1 is SGHAT and CDR2 is FQNNGV.

This clone was seen a handful of times. The rearrangement joins TRBV15 to TRBJ1-6; D possibly corresponds to TRBD1 (5 bases). Germline CDR1 is LNHNV and CDR2 is YYDKDF (reference sequence). The CDR3 runs 13 residues. Trimming stripped 5 bases from V and 10 bases from J, with 12 bases between. Here the CDR3 DNA reads TGTGCCACCAGCGCGGGACTATCGTCACCCCTCCACTTT. Its protein product is CATSAGLSSPLHF.

The chain employs TRBV6-6 and TRBJ1-5; no clear D gene. The CDR3 runs 12 residues. V gave up 1 base and J gave up 4 bases, with 2 bases separating them. Germline values: CDR1 MNHNY, CDR2 SVGAGI (reference sequence). CDR3 in amino acids: CASSYLNQPQHF. The CDR3 DNA follows: TGTGCCAGCAGTTACTTGAATCAGCCCCAGCATTTT.

The chain is built from TRBV28 and TRBJ1-6, with 7 bases fitting TRBD1. The CDR3 has 15 amino acids. Germline CDR1 is MDHEN and CDR2 is SYDVKM. V was pared by 5 bases and J by 6 bases, with 7 bases of the junction left unmatched. The CDR3 region has the DNA TGTGCCAGCAGTAGCTCATACAGGGGTAATTCACCCCTCCACTTT. Amino acid sequence: CASSSSYRGNSPLHF.